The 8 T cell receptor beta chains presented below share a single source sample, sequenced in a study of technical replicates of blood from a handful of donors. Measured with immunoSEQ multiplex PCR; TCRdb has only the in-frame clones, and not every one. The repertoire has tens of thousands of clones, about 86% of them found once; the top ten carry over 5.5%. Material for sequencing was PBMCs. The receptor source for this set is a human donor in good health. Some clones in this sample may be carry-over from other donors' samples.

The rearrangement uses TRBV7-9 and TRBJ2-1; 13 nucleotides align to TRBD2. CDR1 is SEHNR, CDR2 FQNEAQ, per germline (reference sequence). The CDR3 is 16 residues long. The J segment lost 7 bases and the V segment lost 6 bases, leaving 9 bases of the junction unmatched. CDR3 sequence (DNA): TGTGCCAGCAGACCCGGACTAGCGGGAGTCTTGAATGAGCAGTTCTTC. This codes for CASRPGLAGVLNEQFF.

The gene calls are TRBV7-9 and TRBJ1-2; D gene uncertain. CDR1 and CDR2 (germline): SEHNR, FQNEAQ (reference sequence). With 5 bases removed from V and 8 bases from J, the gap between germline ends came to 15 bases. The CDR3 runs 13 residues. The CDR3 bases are TGTGCCAGCAGCAATCCCTCCGTTCGGGGCTACACCTTC. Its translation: CASSNPSVRGYTF.

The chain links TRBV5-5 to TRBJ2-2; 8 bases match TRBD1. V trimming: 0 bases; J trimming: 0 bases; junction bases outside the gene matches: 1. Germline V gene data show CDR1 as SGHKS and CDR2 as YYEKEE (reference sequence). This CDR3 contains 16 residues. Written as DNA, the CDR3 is TGTGCCAGCAGCTTGGGACAGGGGTCGAACACCGGGGAGCTGTTTTTT. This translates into CASSLGQGSNTGELFF.

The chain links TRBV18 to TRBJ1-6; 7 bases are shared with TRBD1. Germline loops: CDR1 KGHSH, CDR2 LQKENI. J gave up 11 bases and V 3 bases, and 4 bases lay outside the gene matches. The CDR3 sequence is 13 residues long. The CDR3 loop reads CASSPGQDPPLHF. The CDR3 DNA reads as TGTGCCAGCTCACCCGGACAGGACCCACCCCTCCACTTT.

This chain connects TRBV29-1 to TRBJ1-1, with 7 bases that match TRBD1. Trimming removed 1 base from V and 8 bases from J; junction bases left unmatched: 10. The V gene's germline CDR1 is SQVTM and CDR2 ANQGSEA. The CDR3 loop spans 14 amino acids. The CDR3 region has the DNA TGCAGCGTTGAAGCTAAAGGCAGGGGGTACGAAGCTTTCTTT. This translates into CSVEAKGRGYEAFF.

The CDR3 nucleotides read TGTGCCAGCAGCCTTCGGACATTTAGATCGGATAGCAATCAGCCCCAGCATTTT. This sequence encodes CASSLRTFRSDSNQPQHF. The chain carries TRBV9 and TRBJ1-5; D may be TRBD1 (5 bases). Trimming shortened V by 4 bases and J by 0 bases, and 20 bases separated the two germline ends. There are 18 residues in the CDR3. Germline loops: CDR1 SGDLS, CDR2 YYNGEE.

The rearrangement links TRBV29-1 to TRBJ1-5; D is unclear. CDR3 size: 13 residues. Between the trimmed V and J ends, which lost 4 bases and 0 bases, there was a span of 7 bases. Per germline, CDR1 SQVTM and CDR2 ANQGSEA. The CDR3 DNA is TGCAGCGTTGGCGGAAATAGCAATCAGCCCCAGCATTTT. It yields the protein CSVGGNSNQPQHF.

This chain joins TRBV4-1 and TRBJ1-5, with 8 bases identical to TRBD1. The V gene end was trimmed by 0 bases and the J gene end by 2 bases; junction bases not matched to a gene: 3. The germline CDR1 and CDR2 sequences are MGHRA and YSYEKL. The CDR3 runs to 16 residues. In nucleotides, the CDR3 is TGCGCCAGCAGCCAAGAGGGCAGGGGGCGCAATCAGCCCCAGCATTTT. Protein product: CASSQEGRGRNQPQHF.